The 10 T cell receptor beta chains listed next were all sequenced from one sample in a study of blood T cell repertoires in COVID-19. TCRdb's table, derived via immunoSEQ multiplex PCR, lists solely in-frame clones and lacks some. Among some 80,000 clones listed, 65% to 85% were seen once. The sample was peripheral blood. These receptor sequences come from a man aged 60 to 75 with active or convalescent COVID-19.

This clone was counted once. V is TRBV7-3 and J is TRBJ2-5; D is possibly TRBD1 (6 bases). Per germline, CDR1 SGHTA and CDR2 FQGTGA. V was trimmed by 2 bases and J by 1 base, leaving 8 bases between them. The CDR3 has 14 amino acids. In DNA, the CDR3 is TGTGCCAGCAGCTTAGGGGGCAGCCAAGAGACCCAGTACTTC. It codes for CASSLGGSQETQYF.

The chain couples TRBV9 to TRBJ1-1; 7 bases line up with TRBD1. Germline CDR1 SGDLS, CDR2 YYNGEE. J lost 2 bases, V lost 4 bases, and 11 bases had no gene match. The CDR3 spans 16 residues. The CDR3 bases are TGTGCCAGCAGCCCCAACAGGGGCTGGGGAAACACTGAAGCTTTCTTT. It translates to CASSPNRGWGNTEAFF.

The chain couples TRBV14 to TRBJ2-1, with 11 bases identical to TRBD2. Germline-derived CDR1 and CDR2 are SGHDN and FVKESK. The trim removed 2 bases at V and 12 bases at J, leaving 6 bases unmatched. This CDR3 region has 14 residues. The CDR3 spells CASSQLAGGLGQFF. The DNA of the CDR3 is TGTGCCAGCAGCCAACTAGCGGGGGGCCTAGGGCAGTTCTTC.

This chain joins TRBV14 and TRBJ2-5, with TRBD2 identical over 14 bases. This CDR3 has 15 amino acids. With 4 bases clipped from V and 5 bases from J, the junction kept 3 bases outside the gene matches. From germline, CDR1 is SGHDN and CDR2 FVKESK. This CDR3 is CASSLRLAGGETQYF. CDR3 DNA sequence: TGTGCCAGCAGCCTCCGACTAGCGGGGGGGGAGACCCAGTACTTC.

The V and J genes are TRBV24-1 and TRBJ1-2; 8 positions agree with TRBD1. The CDR3 has 17 amino acids. V was clipped by 4 bases and J by 4 bases; unmatched bases: 13. Germline V gene data show CDR1 as KGHDR and CDR2 as SFDVKD. The CDR3, as DNA: TGTGCCACCAGTGACGTCTCCGGGACAGGAGTATTCTATGGCTACACCTTC. It encodes CATSDVSGTGVFYGYTF.

The J gene is TRBJ2-6, the V gene TRBV9; 7 bases match TRBD1. Trimming removed 0 bases from V and 0 bases from J; junction bases left unmatched: 3. This CDR3 is built from 17 residues. The germline gives CDR1 SGDLS, CDR2 YYNGEE. The CDR3 coding sequence is TGTGCCAGCAGCGTAGGGGACAGTTCCTCTGGGGCCAACGTCCTGACTTTC. Translation gives CASSVGDSSSGANVLTF.

The table lists this clone with a count of one. V is TRBV7-8 and J is TRBJ2-7; D is unclear. The CDR3 is made up of 14 amino acids. The germline gives CDR1 SGHVS, CDR2 FQNEAQ. V was clipped by 0 bases and J by 0 bases, with 6 bases between them. DNA for the CDR3: TGTGCCAGCAGCTTAGCCAGGCTCTCCTACGAGCAGTACTTC. It codes for CASSLARLSYEQYF. The full variable domain, rest sourced from reference TRBV7-8 and TRBJ2-7, is GAGVSQSPRYKVAKRGQDVALRCDPISGHVSLFWYQQALGQGPEFLTYFQNEAQLDKSGLPSDRFFAERPEGSVSTLKIQRTQQEDSAVYLCASSLARLSYEQYFGPGTRLTVT.

V gene TRBV5-5 combines with J gene TRBJ2-6; D perhaps matches TRBD1 (6 bases). The germline V and J ends were trimmed by 6 bases and 2 bases, with 12 bases remaining between them. The V gene's germline CDR1 is SGHKS and CDR2 YYEKEE (reference sequence). The CDR3 covers 15 residues. CDR3 bases: TGTGCCAGCACCCTTCAGGGGCCTGGGGCCAACGTCCTGACTTTC. This encodes CASTLQGPGANVLTF. The full variable domain, its missing parts supplied by reference TRBV5-5 and TRBJ2-6, is DAGVTQSPTHLIKTRGQQVTLRCSPISGHKSVSWYQQVLGQGPQFIFQYYEKEERGRGNFPDRFSARQFPNYSSELNVNALLLGDSALYLCASTLQGPGANVLTFGAGSRLTVL.

V and J are TRBV4-3 and TRBJ2-5, with 11 nucleotides matching TRBD2. V was pared by 4 bases and J by 2 bases, with 6 bases of the junction left unmatched. The CDR3 length is 16 residues. The germline V gene has CDR1 LGHNA and CDR2 YSLEER. CDR3 amino acids: CASSPRVAGGQETQYF. Written as DNA, the CDR3 is TGCGCCAGCAGCCCCCGGGTAGCGGGGGGGCAAGAGACCCAGTACTTC.

The count of this clone is one. The rearrangement uses TRBV6-6 and TRBJ2-5, with a tentative D call TRBD1 (6 bases). Germline lookup yields CDR1 MNHNY and CDR2 SVGAGI (reference sequence). V shed 5 bases and J shed 4 bases, with 17 bases lying between them. There are 15 residues in the CDR3. CDR3 DNA sequence: TGTGCCAGCAGTCTCACGTCAGGGGCGGGAGAGACCCAGTACTTC. Translated, it gives CASSLTSGAGETQYF.